This TCR beta chain was captured by sequencing in a study of cytomegalovirus exposure and HLA in healthy donors. Study conclusions and caveats: Usually a TCR sequence was rare, but some public TCRs were found in many donors. Presence/absence analyses supposed approximately even sequencing depth among donors. In an earlier analysis, most TCR beta V segments were productive about 87% or about 30% of the time.

CDR3 length: 13 amino acids. The V end lost 5 bases, the J end lost 4 bases, and 12 bases lay between the germline ends. From germline, CDR1 is SGHRS and CDR2 YFSETQ. Details on this clone: The antigen remains undetermined.

It was with 60 Vbeta and 13 Jbeta primers that the PCR ran. Only in-frame clones appear in the TCRdb table, and some are missing; sequencing was by immunoSEQ multiplex PCR. Among some 150,000 clones listed, over 75% were seen once. The rearrangement uses TRBV5-1 and TRBJ1-1; no clear D. Sequenced input: PBMCs. The TCR comes from a woman in her 30s in good health and CMV-seronegative. DNA of the CDR3: TGCGCCAGCAGAGTAAACGGGGTCACTGAAGCTTTCTTT. Its protein is CASRVNGVTEAFF.